The T cell receptor (beta chain) described here comes from a study of PD-1 blockade in mismatch repair-deficient tumors. Germline loops: CDR1 SNHLY, CDR2 FYNNEI. V was cut by 1 base and J by 2 bases, with 8 bases left in between. This CDR3 is built from 14 residues. TCRdb's table, derived via immunoSEQ multiplex PCR, lists solely in-frame clones and lacks some. The sample shows about 66,000 clones, approximately 80% of them seen only once. The TCR comes from an adult with mismatch repair-deficient cancer. The sample was peripheral blood, taken 2 weeks after starting pembrolizumab. The rearrangement links TRBV2 to TRBJ1-1; no clear D. CDR3 in DNA: TGTGCCAGCAGTGAAGGGACGGTCAACACTGAAGCTTTCTTT. It yields the protein CASSEGTVNTEAFF.